The 23 T cell receptor beta chains listed next were all sequenced from one sample in a study of T cell repertoires and Cas9 in healthy adults. Profiled with immunoSEQ multiplex PCR; TCRdb holds only in-frame clones, not every one. This table holds tens of thousands of clones, 75% to 95% found once. The sequenced sample was CD4+ effector T cells (CD127+, CD25-, CD137-, CD154-) from PBMCs; culture status not recorded. Receptors originate from a human donor in good health.

The chain recombines TRBV5-1 with TRBJ2-5; 10 bases fit TRBD2. Germline loops: CDR1 SGHRS, CDR2 YFSETQ. The junction had 9 bases not matched to a gene; V was cut back by 4 bases and J by 3 bases. The CDR3 spans 16 residues. The CDR3 sequence: CASSATSGRAEETQYF. The CDR3 nucleotides are TGCGCCAGCAGCGCTACCAGCGGGAGGGCCGAAGAGACCCAGTACTTC. Based on the CDR3 plus reference TRBV5-1 and TRBJ2-5, the full variable domain is KAGVTQTPRYLIKTRGQQVTLSCSPISGHRSVSWYQQTPGQGLQFLFEYFSETQRNKGNFPGRFSGRQFSNSRSEMNVSTLELGDSALYLCASSATSGRAEETQYFGPGTRLLVL.

This chain links TRBV6-5 with TRBJ2-2; 7 bases map to TRBD1. V lost 6 bases to trimming and J lost 1 base; unmatched junction nucleotides: 5. The CDR3 totals 15 residues. Germline CDR1 is MNHEY and CDR2 is SVGAGI. CDR3: CASSPRQGNTGELFF. The CDR3, as DNA: TGTGCCAGCAGCCCCAGACAGGGGAACACCGGGGAGCTGTTTTTT.

This clone turned up a few times. The chain joins TRBV19 to TRBJ1-1, with a possible D match to TRBD1 (6 bases). The CDR3 is 13 residues long. In germline, CDR1 is LNHDA, CDR2 SQIVND (reference sequence). V was cut by 6 bases and J by 10 bases, with 18 bases left in between. CDR3 DNA sequence: TGTGCCAGTAGGACCGGACAGAGCACGGCAGCTTTCTTT. This translates into CASRTGQSTAAFF. The entire variable domain, with the rest obtained from reference TRBV19 and TRBJ1-1, is as follows: DGGITQSPKYLFRKEGQNVTLSCEQNLNHDAMYWYRQDPGQGLRLIYYSQIVNDFQKGDIAEGYSVSREKKESFPLTVTSAQKNPTAFYLCASRTGQSTAAFFGQGTRLTVV.

V and J are TRBV5-5 and TRBJ2-7; D is undetermined. The CDR3 has 14 amino acids. Trimming left V 4 bases short and J 2 bases short, with 13 bases between. Germline CDR1 reads SGHKS; CDR2 reads YYEKEE (reference sequence). This chain's CDR3 is CASSIGPEPYEQYF. CDR3 coding DNA: TGTGCCAGCAGCATAGGACCGGAGCCCTACGAGCAGTACTTC.

J is TRBJ1-1 and V is TRBV19; a possible D gene is TRBD1 (6 bases). Germline CDR1 LNHDA, CDR2 SQIVND (reference sequence). The CDR3 is 15 residues long. Trimming stripped 1 base from V and 1 base from J, with 10 bases between. DNA for the CDR3: TGTGCCAGTAGTATAGGGGGGGCACAGAACACTGAAGCTTTCTTT. This translates into CASSIGGAQNTEAFF.

The rearrangement links TRBV19 to TRBJ2-7; 8 positions agree with TRBD1. The V gene end was trimmed by 3 bases and the J gene end by 5 bases; junction bases not matched to a gene: 6. The CDR3 sequence is 14 residues long. Looked up from germline, CDR1 is LNHDA and CDR2 is SQIVND (reference sequence). DNA of the CDR3: TGTGCCAGTAGTATTAGGCAGGGGGCTCACGAGCAGTACTTC. Protein product: CASSIRQGAHEQYF.

The V and J genes are TRBV19 and TRBJ1-1, with D hard to call. Trimming shortened V by 5 bases and J by 1 base, and 11 bases separated the two germline ends. Germline V CDR1 and CDR2: LNHDA, SQIVND (reference sequence). The CDR3 runs 14 residues. The CDR3 bases are TGTGCCAGTAGTTCACGGGAAGCGAACACTGAAGCTTTCTTT. It translates to CASSSREANTEAFF.

V gene TRBV7-2 combines with J gene TRBJ2-5; 7 nucleotides align to TRBD1. Trimming at V came to 5 bases and at J to 5 bases, leaving 11 bases not matched to a gene. The germline gives CDR1 SGHTA, CDR2 FQGNSA. This CDR3 contains 15 residues. The CDR3, as DNA: TGTGCCAGCAGCCCGAACAGGGGAGCGAGGGAGACCCAGTACTTC. It codes for CASSPNRGARETQYF. The whole variable domain, filled in from reference TRBV7-2 and TRBJ2-5, reads GAGVSQSPSNKVTEKGKDVELRCDPISGHTALYWYRQSLGQGLEFLIYFQGNSAPDKSGLPSDRFSAERTGGSVSTLTIQRTQQEDSAVYLCASSPNRGARETQYFGPGTRLLVL.

The rearrangement joins TRBV6-1 to TRBJ2-5; no clear D gene. Germline V gene sequence: CDR1 MNHNS, CDR2 SASEGT. V gave up 8 bases and J gave up 4 bases, with 11 bases separating them. CDR3 length equals 12 residues. The CDR3 DNA reads as TGTGCCAGCTCGCCAATTGGAGAGACCCAGTACTTC. It is translated as CASSPIGETQYF.

This chain uses TRBV6-5 with TRBJ2-1; no reliable D call. This CDR3 is 15 amino acids long. CDR1 is MNHEY and CDR2 is SVGAGI in the germline V gene. V lost 0 bases and J lost 3, with 9 bases in between. CDR3 DNA sequence: TGTGCCAGCAGTTACTCGAGGTTGGGCTACAATGAGCAGTTCTTC. It translates to CASSYSRLGYNEQFF.

This clone occurred once. This chain connects TRBV6-4 to TRBJ2-1; tentatively, D is TRBD1 or TRBD2 (5 bases each). Trimming removed 4 bases at V and 2 bases at J, with 12 bases between. The germline V gene encodes CDR1 MRHNA and CDR2 SNTAGT. The CDR3 is 15 residues long. DNA of the CDR3: TGTGCCAGCAGTGCTGGGGGAGAACCCTACAATGAGCAGTTCTTC. This sequence encodes CASSAGGEPYNEQFF.

The chain joins TRBV21-1 to TRBJ2-4; whether TRBD1, the table's D call, matches the DNA was not checked. TRBV21-1 is noted as a pseudogene. The CDR3 has 17 amino acids. CDR3 in DNA: TGTGCCAGCAACCCAGGAAAAGGGGGTACCGCCAAAAACATTCAGTACTTC. Its translation: CASNPGKGGTAKNIQYF.

The CDR3 nucleotides are TGCGCCAGCAGCTTGGCCGCAGGATATGGCTACACCTTC. Translation gives CASSLAAGYGYTF. This chain connects TRBV5-1 to TRBJ1-2; D unresolved. This CDR3 is built from 13 residues. The V gene lost 0 bases and the J gene lost 5 bases, with 8 bases spanning the gap. Germline V CDR1 and CDR2: SGHRS, YFSETQ.

The chain uses TRBV7-3 and TRBJ2-2; D remains ambiguous. Trimming took off 3 bases at V and 0 bases at J, with 11 bases between the two ends. The CDR3 length is 16 residues. Germline V gene data show CDR1 as SGHTA and CDR2 as FQGTGA. The CDR3 coding sequence is TGTGCCAGCAGCTTCGTTCGTGTTACGAACACCGGGGAGCTGTTTTTT. Translation gives CASSFVRVTNTGELFF.

The chain is built from TRBV6-6 and TRBJ2-2; no clear D. Germline V gives CDR1 MNHNY, CDR2 SVGAGI (reference sequence). This CDR3 has 12 amino acids. Trimming shortened V by 2 bases and J by 5 bases, and 3 bases separated the two germline ends. For the CDR3, the DNA is TGTGCCAGCAGTTACCGGACCGGGGAGCTGTTTTTT. Its protein product is CASSYRTGELFF.

The chain carries TRBV28 and TRBJ2-5; 10 bases fit TRBD1. Germline V lookup: CDR1 MDHEN, CDR2 SYDVKM. J was trimmed by 5 bases and V by 4 bases; bases with no gene match: 10. This CDR3 comprises 16 residues. CDR3 residues: CASSSPRQGASETQYF. The CDR3 region has the DNA TGTGCCAGCAGTTCCCCAAGACAGGGGGCTAGTGAGACCCAGTACTTC.

This clone turned up a few times. The chain has TRBV5-1 and TRBJ2-3; 8 bases fit TRBD2. The CDR3 is 15 residues long. In germline, CDR1 is SGHRS, CDR2 YFSETQ. Trimming removed 0 bases from V and 5 bases from J; junction bases left unmatched: 5. This CDR3 is CASSLGAGEGDTQYF. The CDR3 nucleotides read TGCGCCAGCAGCTTGGGAGCGGGGGAAGGAGATACGCAGTATTTT.

V and J are TRBV30 and TRBJ1-1; tentatively, D is TRBD1 (6 bases). The CDR3 runs to 17 residues. Germline CDR1 and CDR2: GTSNPN and SVGIG (reference sequence). V was pared by 4 bases and J by 0 bases, with 21 bases between. The CDR3 bases are TGTGCCTGGATTGTCGGCAGGGGACCCCTTTTGAACACTGAAGCTTTCTTT. The encoded protein is CAWIVGRGPLLNTEAFF.

The rearrangement joins TRBV7-6 to TRBJ2-5; D gene uncertain. V was pared by 6 bases and J by 5 bases, with 7 bases between. Germline V gives CDR1 SGHVS, CDR2 FNYEAQ. CDR3 length: 11 amino acids. CDR3 bases: TGTGCCAGCAGGACGAGCGAGACCCAGTACTTC. It encodes CASRTSETQYF.

This sequence joins TRBV6-1 and TRBJ1-5, with 7 bases aligning to TRBD1. Trimming took 6 bases from V and 0 from J; bases not matched to a gene: 5. This CDR3 is 15 amino acids long. Looked up from germline, CDR1 is MNHNS and CDR2 is SASEGT. CDR3: CASSQTGLSNQPQHF. CDR3 coding DNA: TGTGCCAGCAGCCAGACAGGGCTTAGCAATCAGCCCCAGCATTTT.

The J gene is TRBJ2-7, the V gene TRBV28; no reliable D call. The CDR3 is 12 residues long. The ends were cut back, 4 bases at V and 3 bases at J, with 7 bases in the middle. The germline V gene has CDR1 MDHEN and CDR2 SYDVKM. CDR3 sequence: CASSSTYYEQYF. The CDR3 DNA reads TGTGCCAGCAGTTCTACTTACTACGAGCAGTACTTC.

The chain carries TRBV18 and TRBJ1-1; D is possibly TRBD1 (5 bases). Germline CDR1 reads KGHSH; CDR2 reads LQKENI. This CDR3 region has 15 residues. V dropped 6 bases and J dropped 1 base, with 15 bases sitting between them. This chain's CDR3 is CASSLGGGGNTEAFF. The CDR3 DNA sequence: TGTGCCAGCTCGTTAGGAGGTGGGGGGAACACTGAAGCTTTCTTT.

The chain is built from TRBV11-3 and TRBJ2-3, with 8 bases identical to TRBD2. Germline V gives CDR1 SGHNT, CDR2 YENEEA. This CDR3 spans 16 amino acids. V lost 1 base and J lost 4; bases outside the gene matches: 7. The CDR3 DNA reads as TGTGCCAGCAGCTTAGGGTGCGGGAGGACCCCAGATACGCAGTATTTT. It codes for CASSLGCGRTPDTQYF. The full variable domain, completed using reference TRBV11-3 and TRBJ2-3, is EAGVVQSPRYKIIEKKQPVAFWCNPISGHNTLYWYLQNLGQGPELLIRYENEEAVDDSQLPKDRFSAERLKGVDSTLKIQPAELGDSAVYLCASSLGCGRTPDTQYFGPGTRLTVL.